The 18 T cell receptor beta chains below all came from one sample that was sequenced in a study of blood T cell repertoires in COVID-19. Assay: immunoSEQ multiplex PCR; the TCRdb copy retains only in-frame clones and omits some. The sample lists 120,000 or so clones; 65% to 80% were seen once. Specimen: peripheral blood. These receptors were collected from a woman aged 60 to 75 with acute or convalescent COVID-19.

The rearrangement links TRBV2 to TRBJ1-1; D may be TRBD1 (5 bases). V gave up 5 bases and J gave up 1 base, with 11 bases separating them. This CDR3 has 14 amino acids. Per germline, CDR1 SNHLY and CDR2 FYNNEI. CDR3 sequence: CASSQGPGNTEAFF. The DNA for the CDR3 is TGTGCCAGCAGTCAGGGTCCGGGGAACACTGAAGCTTTCTTT.

The chain employs TRBV12-5 and TRBJ2-1; 8 bases line up with TRBD1. The CDR3 is made up of 15 amino acids. V shed 3 bases and J 6 bases; nucleotides not matched to a gene: 7. Germline V gene lookup returns CDR1 LGHNT and CDR2 FRNRAP. Here the CDR3 DNA reads TGTGCTAGTGGTTTCGGGACAGGAGGATCCAATGAGCAGTTCTTC. Translated: CASGFGTGGSNEQFF.

This clone was seen a handful of times. CDR3 region: CASSPMGTGVEKGDTQYF. The CDR3 coding sequence is TGTGCCAGCTCACCAATGGGGACAGGGGTTGAGAAAGGAGATACGCAGTATTTT. This chain connects TRBV18 to TRBJ2-3; the match to TRBD1 covers 10 bases. CDR1 and CDR2 from the germline V gene are KGHSH and LQKENI. The CDR3 contains 18 residues. J was trimmed by 5 bases and V by 2 bases; bases with no gene match: 13.

V and J are TRBV3-1 (or the pseudogene TRBV3-2) and TRBJ1-2; D ambiguous. Trimming cost V 4 bases and J 7 bases, with 22 bases left between them. The CDR3 extends over 16 amino acids. CDR1 and CDR2 from the germline V gene are LGHDT and YNNKEL (reference sequence). This chain's CDR3 is CASSPEAGRSAGGYTF. The CDR3 nucleotides read TGTGCCAGCAGCCCAGAGGCCGGGAGATCTGCCGGTGGCTACACCTTC.

The chain couples TRBV7-9 to TRBJ1-2, with 8 bases lining up with TRBD1. CDR3 length equals 16 residues. Looked up from germline, CDR1 is SEHNR and CDR2 is FQNEAQ (reference sequence). The V gene end was trimmed by 2 bases and the J gene end by 4 bases; junction bases not matched to a gene: 9. CDR3 sequence reads: CASSLNPGQGGYGYTF. CDR3 bases: TGTGCCAGCAGCTTAAACCCCGGACAGGGCGGCTATGGCTACACCTTC.

V is TRBV7-2 and J is TRBJ2-5; possible D gene TRBD1, 5 bases. This CDR3 spans 14 amino acids. The V and J ends lost 1 base and 4 bases respectively, with 10 bases between them. Germline V gene data show CDR1 as SGHTA and CDR2 as FQGNSA. The CDR3 nucleotides are TGTGCCAGCAGCTTAGTAGGGGTCCGAGAGACCCAGTACTTC. This codes for CASSLVGVRETQYF.

This clone was counted between two and nine times. CDR3 residues: CASSRGGSYYEQYF. The CDR3 nucleotides read TGTGCCAGCAGCAGAGGGGGCAGTTACTACGAGCAGTACTTC. The gene calls are TRBV7-8 and TRBJ2-7, with 7 positions matching TRBD1. Trimming cost V 5 bases and J 3 bases; bases outside gene matches: 7. CDR1 SGHVS and CDR2 FQNEAQ come from the germline V gene. The CDR3 consists of 14 residues.

The chain carries TRBV2 and TRBJ2-7, with D uncertain. The CDR3 consists of 13 residues. V gave up 0 bases and J gave up 4 bases, with 7 bases separating them. Germline V lookup: CDR1 SNHLY, CDR2 FYNNEI. DNA for the CDR3: TGTGCCAGCAGTGAAGCGCTTGAGTACGAGCAGTACTTC. Translating gives CASSEALEYEQYF.

This rearrangement joins TRBV2 to TRBJ2-5; D may be TRBD1 (5 bases). Germline assignment: CDR1 SNHLY and CDR2 FYNNEI. This CDR3 is 15 amino acids long. V lost 4 bases and J 4 bases, leaving 16 bases between the germline ends. As DNA, the CDR3 is TGTGCCAGCAGTGCGATGGGGCGGAATAGAGAGACCCAGTACTTC. It translates to CASSAMGRNRETQYF.

This clone has more than one count but fewer than ten. V and J are TRBV5-1 and TRBJ2-5, with TRBD1 as a possible D gene (6 bases). The CDR3 totals 15 residues. Per the germline V gene, CDR1 is SGHRS and CDR2 is YFSETQ. Trimming removed 1 base at V and 0 bases at J, with 10 bases between. The CDR3 bases are TGCGCCAGCAGCTTGTGGGGGCCGGACCAAGAGACCCAGTACTTC. Translation gives CASSLWGPDQETQYF.

The chain carries TRBV19 and TRBJ1-2, with D maybe TRBD1 (5 bases). The CDR3 sequence is 15 residues long. V lost 5 bases, J lost 0 bases, and 13 bases lay in between. Germline assignment: CDR1 LNHDA and CDR2 SQIVND (reference sequence). As DNA, the CDR3 is TGTGCCAGTAGTCCGTATGACAGAGCTAACTATGGCTACACCTTC. Translation gives CASSPYDRANYGYTF. The full variable domain, its missing parts supplied by reference TRBV19 and TRBJ1-2, is DGGITQSPKYLFRKEGQNVTLSCEQNLNHDAMYWYRQDPGQGLRLIYYSQIVNDFQKGDIAEGYSVSREKKESFPLTVTSAQKNPTAFYLCASSPYDRANYGYTFGSGTRLTVV.

This clone occurred many times. V and J are TRBV6-4 and TRBJ1-6; D possibly corresponds to TRBD1 (5 bases). The germline gives CDR1 MRHNA, CDR2 SNTAGT. The CDR3 loop spans 16 amino acids. V was shortened by 2 bases and J by 4 bases, with 12 bases between the two germline ends. CDR3 sequence (DNA): TGTGCCAGCAGTGACCAGGGTGGTCTTTATAATTCACCCCTCCACTTT. Its protein is CASSDQGGLYNSPLHF.

The CDR3 DNA reads as TGTGCCAGCACCCTCAGGGTAGATAATTCACCCCTCCACTTT. Encoded protein: CASTLRVDNSPLHF. The gene calls are TRBV5-6 and TRBJ1-6; D perhaps matches TRBD1 (5 bases). The germline V and J ends were trimmed by 6 bases and 5 bases, with 12 bases remaining between them. CDR1 is SGHDT, CDR2 YYEEEE, per germline. CDR3 length: 14 residues.

The V and J genes are TRBV7-3 and TRBJ2-5; TRBD2 aligns across 9 bases. Germline lookup yields CDR1 SGHTA and CDR2 FQGTGA. This CDR3 has 18 residues. The junction had 16 bases not matched to a gene; V was cut back by 5 bases and J by 3 bases. CDR3 in DNA: TGTGCCAGCAGCCCCCGGGTAGCGGGGGAACAGAGGAAAGAGACCCAGTACTTC. Its protein product is CASSPRVAGEQRKETQYF.

This chain uses TRBV7-2 with TRBJ1-2; D not resolved. The V gene's germline CDR1 is SGHTA and CDR2 FQGNSA. Trimming took 1 base from V and 4 from J, leaving 7 bases between them. The CDR3 has 13 amino acids. The CDR3 protein is CASSLGRIYGYTF. In DNA, the CDR3 is TGTGCCAGCAGCTTAGGGCGGATCTATGGCTACACCTTC.

V is TRBV5-1 and J is TRBJ1-5; 9 positions agree with TRBD1. Germline V gene sequence: CDR1 SGHRS, CDR2 YFSETQ. Trimming at V came to 2 bases and at J to 2 bases, leaving 5 bases not matched to a gene. This CDR3 is 16 amino acids long. The CDR3 DNA reads as TGCGCCAGCAGCTTACAGGGGGCGGATGGCAATCAGCCCCAGCATTTT. Translated: CASSLQGADGNQPQHF.

This chain uses TRBV4-1 with TRBJ1-2; a possible D gene is TRBD1 (5 bases). The V end was cut by 4 bases, the J end by 4 bases, with 16 bases between. This CDR3 contains 15 residues. The germline V gene has CDR1 MGHRA and CDR2 YSYEKL. The CDR3 spells CASSRDRQFPYGYTF. CDR3 coding DNA: TGCGCCAGCAGCCGGGATAGACAGTTTCCCTATGGCTACACCTTC.

This clone was counted between two and nine times. This CDR3 is CASSLSGGGGSNEQFF. The CDR3 nucleotides read TGTGCCAGCAGTTTGTCGGGGGGAGGAGGTAGCAATGAGCAGTTCTTC. The chain combines TRBV6-5 with TRBJ2-1; 7 positions match TRBD2. CDR1 is MNHEY, CDR2 SVGAGI, per germline. The CDR3 length is 16 residues. The ends lost 4 bases at V and 6 bases at J; junction bases unmatched: 12.